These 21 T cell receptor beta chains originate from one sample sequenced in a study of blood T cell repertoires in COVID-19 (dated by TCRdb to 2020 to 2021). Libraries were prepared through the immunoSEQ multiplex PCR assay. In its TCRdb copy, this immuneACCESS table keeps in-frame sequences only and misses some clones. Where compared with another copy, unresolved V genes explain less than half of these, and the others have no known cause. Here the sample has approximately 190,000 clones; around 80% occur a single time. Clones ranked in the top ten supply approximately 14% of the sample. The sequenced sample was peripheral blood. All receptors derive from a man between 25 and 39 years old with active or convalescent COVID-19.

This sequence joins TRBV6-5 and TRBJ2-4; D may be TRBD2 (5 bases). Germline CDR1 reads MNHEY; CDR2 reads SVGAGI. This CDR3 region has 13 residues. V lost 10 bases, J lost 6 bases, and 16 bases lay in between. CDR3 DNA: TGTGCCACCCGAACGGGAACGGGAAACATTCAGTACTTC. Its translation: CATRTGTGNIQYF.

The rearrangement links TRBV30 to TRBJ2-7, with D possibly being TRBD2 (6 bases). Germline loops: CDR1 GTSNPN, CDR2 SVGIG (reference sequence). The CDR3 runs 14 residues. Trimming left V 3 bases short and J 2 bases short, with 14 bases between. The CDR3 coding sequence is TGTGCCTGGAGGTCTCGGGAGTTAGCCTACGAGCAGTACTTC. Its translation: CAWRSRELAYEQYF.

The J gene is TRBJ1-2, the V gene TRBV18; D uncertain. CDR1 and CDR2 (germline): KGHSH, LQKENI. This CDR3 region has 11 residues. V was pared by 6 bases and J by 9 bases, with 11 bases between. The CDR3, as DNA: TGTGCCAGCTCTCTCGGGGATAGCTACACCTTC. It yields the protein CASSLGDSYTF. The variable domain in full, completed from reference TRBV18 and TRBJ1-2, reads NAGVMQNPRHLVRRRGQEARLRCSPMKGHSHVYWYRQLPEEGLKFMVYLQKENIIDESGMPKERFSAEFPKEGPSILRIQQVVRGDSAAYFCASSLGDSYTFGSGTRLTVV.

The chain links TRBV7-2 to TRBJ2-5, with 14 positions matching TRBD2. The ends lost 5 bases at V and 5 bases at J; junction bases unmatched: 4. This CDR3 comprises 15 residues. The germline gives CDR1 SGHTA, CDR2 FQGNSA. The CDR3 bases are TGTGCCAGCAGCAGACTAGCGGGGGGGACGGAGACCCAGTACTTC. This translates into CASSRLAGGTETQYF.

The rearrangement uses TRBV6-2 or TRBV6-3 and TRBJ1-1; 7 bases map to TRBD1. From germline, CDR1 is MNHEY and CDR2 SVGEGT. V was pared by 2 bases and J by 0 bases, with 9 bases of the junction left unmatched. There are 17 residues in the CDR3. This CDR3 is CASSYNRGVGMNTEAFF. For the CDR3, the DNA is TGTGCCAGCAGTTACAACAGGGGAGTGGGGATGAACACTGAAGCTTTCTTT.

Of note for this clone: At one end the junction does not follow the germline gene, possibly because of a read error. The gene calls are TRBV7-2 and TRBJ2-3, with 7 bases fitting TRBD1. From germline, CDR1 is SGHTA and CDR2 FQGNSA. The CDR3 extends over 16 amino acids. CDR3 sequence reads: CASSIARTGHTDTQYF. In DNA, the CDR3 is TGTGCCAGCAGCATAGCCCGGACAGGACACACAGATACGCAGTATTTT.

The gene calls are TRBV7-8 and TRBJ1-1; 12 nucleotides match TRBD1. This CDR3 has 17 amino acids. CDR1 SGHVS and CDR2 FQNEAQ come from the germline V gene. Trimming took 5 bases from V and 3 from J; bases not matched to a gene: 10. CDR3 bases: TGTGCCAGCAGCGCGGGACAGGGGGCTTTGGTGGACACTGAAGCTTTCTTT. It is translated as CASSAGQGALVDTEAFF.

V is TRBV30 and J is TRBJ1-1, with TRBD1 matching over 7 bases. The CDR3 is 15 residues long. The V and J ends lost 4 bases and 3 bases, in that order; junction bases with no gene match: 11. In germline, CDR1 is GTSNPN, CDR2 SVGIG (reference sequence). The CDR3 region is CAWTPPGQAYTEAFF. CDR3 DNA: TGTGCCTGGACCCCGCCCGGACAGGCTTACACTGAAGCTTTCTTT.

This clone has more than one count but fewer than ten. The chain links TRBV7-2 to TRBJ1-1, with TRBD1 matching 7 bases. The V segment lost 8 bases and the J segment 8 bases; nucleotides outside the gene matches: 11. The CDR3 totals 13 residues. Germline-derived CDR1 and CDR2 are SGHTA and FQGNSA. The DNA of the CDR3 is TGTGCCAGCGGCTACTACGACAGGGAGGAAGCTTTCTTT. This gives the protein CASGYYDREEAFF.

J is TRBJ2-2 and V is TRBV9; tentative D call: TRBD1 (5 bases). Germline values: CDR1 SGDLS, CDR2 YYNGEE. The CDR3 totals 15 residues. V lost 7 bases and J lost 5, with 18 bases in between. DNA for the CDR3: TGTGCCAGCTCCGAGGCCGGGCAGGGTACCGGGGAGCTGTTTTTT. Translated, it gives CASSEAGQGTGELFF.

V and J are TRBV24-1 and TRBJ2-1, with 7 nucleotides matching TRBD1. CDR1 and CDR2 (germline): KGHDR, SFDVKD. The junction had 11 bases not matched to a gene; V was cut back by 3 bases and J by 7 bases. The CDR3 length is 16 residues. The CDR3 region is CATSDLAGQDTNEQFF. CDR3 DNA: TGTGCCACCAGTGATCTTGCCGGACAGGATACAAATGAGCAGTTCTTC.

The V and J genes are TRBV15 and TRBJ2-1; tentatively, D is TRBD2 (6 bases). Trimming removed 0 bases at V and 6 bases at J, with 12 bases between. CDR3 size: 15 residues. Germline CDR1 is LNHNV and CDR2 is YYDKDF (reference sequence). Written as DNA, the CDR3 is TGTGCCACCAGCAGAGATCGGGGGACGGCCAATGAGCAGTTCTTC. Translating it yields CATSRDRGTANEQFF.

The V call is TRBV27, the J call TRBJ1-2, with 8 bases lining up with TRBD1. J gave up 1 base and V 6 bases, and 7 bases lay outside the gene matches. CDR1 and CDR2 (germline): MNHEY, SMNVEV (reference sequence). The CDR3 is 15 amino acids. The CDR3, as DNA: TGTGCCAGCAGCGCCGGACAGGGACTTAACTATGGCTACACCTTC. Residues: CASSAGQGLNYGYTF.

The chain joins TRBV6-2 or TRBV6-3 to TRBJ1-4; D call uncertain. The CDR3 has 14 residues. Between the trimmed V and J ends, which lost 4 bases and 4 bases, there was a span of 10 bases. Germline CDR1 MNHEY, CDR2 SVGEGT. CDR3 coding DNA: TGTGCCAGCAGTTCCGCGGGAATTAATGAAAAACTGTTTTTT. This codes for CASSSAGINEKLFF.

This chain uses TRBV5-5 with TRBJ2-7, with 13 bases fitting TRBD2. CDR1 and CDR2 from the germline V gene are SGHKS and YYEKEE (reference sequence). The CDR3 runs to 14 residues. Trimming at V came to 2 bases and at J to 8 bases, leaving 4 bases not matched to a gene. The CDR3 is CASSFRLAGGQQYF. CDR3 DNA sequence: TGTGCCAGCAGCTTCCGACTAGCGGGAGGACAGCAGTACTTC.

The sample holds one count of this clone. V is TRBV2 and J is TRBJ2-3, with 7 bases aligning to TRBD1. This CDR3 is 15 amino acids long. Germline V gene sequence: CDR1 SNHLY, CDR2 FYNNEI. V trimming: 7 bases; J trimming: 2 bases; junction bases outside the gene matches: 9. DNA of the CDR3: TGTGCCAGCACCTCGGGACAGCGTTTCACAGATACGCAGTATTTT. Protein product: CASTSGQRFTDTQYF.

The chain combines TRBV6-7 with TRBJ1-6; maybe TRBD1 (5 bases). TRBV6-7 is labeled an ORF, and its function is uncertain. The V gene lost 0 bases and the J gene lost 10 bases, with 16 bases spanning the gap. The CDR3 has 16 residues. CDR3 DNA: TGTGCCAGCAGTTACTCGCGGGGCGGCCTAAAGTCACCCCTCCACTTT. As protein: CASSYSRGGLKSPLHF.

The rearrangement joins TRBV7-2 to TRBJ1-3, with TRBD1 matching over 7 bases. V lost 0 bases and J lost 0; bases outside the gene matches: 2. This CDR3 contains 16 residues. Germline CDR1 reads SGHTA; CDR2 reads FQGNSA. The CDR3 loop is CASSLAGQSSGNTIYF. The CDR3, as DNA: TGTGCCAGCAGCTTAGCGGGACAGAGCTCTGGAAACACCATATATTTT. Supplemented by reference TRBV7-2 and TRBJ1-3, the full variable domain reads GAGVSQSPSNKVTEKGKDVELRCDPISGHTALYWYRQSLGQGLEFLIYFQGNSAPDKSGLPSDRFSAERTGGSVSTLTIQRTQQEDSAVYLCASSLAGQSSGNTIYFGEGSWLTVV.

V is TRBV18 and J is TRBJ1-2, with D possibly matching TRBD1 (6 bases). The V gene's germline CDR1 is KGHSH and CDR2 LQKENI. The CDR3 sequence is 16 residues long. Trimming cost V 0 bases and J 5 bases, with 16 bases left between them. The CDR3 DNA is TGTGCCAGCTCACCACCTGGCCAGGGGATCCAATATGGCTACACCTTC. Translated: CASSPPGQGIQYGYTF.

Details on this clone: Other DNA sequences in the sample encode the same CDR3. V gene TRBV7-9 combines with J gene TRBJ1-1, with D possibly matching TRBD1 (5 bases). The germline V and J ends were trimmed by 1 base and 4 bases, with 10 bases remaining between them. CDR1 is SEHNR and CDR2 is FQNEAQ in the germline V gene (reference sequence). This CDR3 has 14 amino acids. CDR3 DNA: TGTGCCAGCAGCTTAGGTGCGCAGGGCACTGAAGCTTTCTTT. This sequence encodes CASSLGAQGTEAFF. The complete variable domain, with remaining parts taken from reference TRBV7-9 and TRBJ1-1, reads DTGVSQNPRHKITKRGQNVTFRCDPISEHNRLYWYRQTLGQGPEFLTYFQNEAQLEKSRLLSDRFSAERPKGSFSTLEIQRTEQGDSAMYLCASSLGAQGTEAFFGQGTRLTVV.

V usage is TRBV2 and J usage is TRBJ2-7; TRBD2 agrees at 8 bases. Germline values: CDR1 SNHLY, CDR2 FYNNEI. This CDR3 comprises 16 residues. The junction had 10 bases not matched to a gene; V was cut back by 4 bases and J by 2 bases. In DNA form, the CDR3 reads TGTGCCAGCAGTGCATTAACCAGCGGGAGCGCCTACGAGCAGTACTTC. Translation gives CASSALTSGSAYEQYF.